This TCR beta chain was obtained from a study of blood T cell repertoires in COVID-19. Study information: COVID-19 samples from acute and convalescent phases originated in the United States, Italy and Spain. T cells, B-cell-depleted T cells, or PBMCs supplied cDNA or gDNA.

In the authors' workflow: How many nucleated cells were present was estimated from reference gene primer amplification. Assay: immunoSEQ multiplex PCR; the TCRdb copy retains only in-frame clones and omits some. That table gives V, J and clone size, and the DNA gave D and trimming. Of hundreds of thousands of clones detected, approximately 86% appear once; the ten largest clones hold about 3%. The specimen was peripheral blood. This TCR derives from a human donor in a cohort sampled during active COVID-19.

In nucleotides, the CDR3 is TGTGCCAGTATGTCCAGCGGGGGGTTCAACACCGGGGAGCTGTTTTTT. Translation: CASMSSGGFNTGELFF. The chain is built from TRBV19 and TRBJ2-2; TRBD2 aligns across 9 bases. The CDR3 consists of 16 residues. Germline V gives CDR1 LNHDA, CDR2 SQIVND (reference sequence). V gave up 7 bases and J gave up 2 bases; unmatched junction bases: 8.